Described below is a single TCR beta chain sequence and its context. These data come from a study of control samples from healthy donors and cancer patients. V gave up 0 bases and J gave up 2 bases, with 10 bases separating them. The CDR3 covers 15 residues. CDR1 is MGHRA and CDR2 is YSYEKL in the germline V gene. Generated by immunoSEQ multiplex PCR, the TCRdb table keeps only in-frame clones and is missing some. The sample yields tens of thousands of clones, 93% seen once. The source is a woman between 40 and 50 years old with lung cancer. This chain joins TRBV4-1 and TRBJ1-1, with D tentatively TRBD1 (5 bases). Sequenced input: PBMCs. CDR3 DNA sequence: TGCGCCAGCAGCCAAGAGGTGACAGTAAACACTGAAGCTTTCTTT. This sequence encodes CASSQEVTVNTEAFF.